This TCR beta chain was obtained from a study of shared clonotypes between healthy human individuals. On this clone: Its specificity is unknown.

Overall study results and limits: Sequencing of the sorted subsets was shown by rarefaction to be incomplete despite large depth. The naive CD4 repertoires of a handful of donors were compared, and around 4.7% of clonotypes were shared.

J lost 9 bases, V lost 3 bases, and 4 bases had no gene match. This CDR3 has 13 residues. Per germline, CDR1 KGHSH and CDR2 LQKENI. Donors, without exception, were Caucasian adults residing in Nashville, Tennessee. Clones were sequenced by immunoSEQ multiplex PCR, and TCRdb holds only the in-frame ones, with some missing. Here the sample spans 1.4 million to 1.5 million clones, approximately 96% being singletons. Sequencing was carried out using naive CD4+ T cells sorted from blood. Documented subset: CD45RA+ positively selected. The chain combines TRBV18 with TRBJ2-2; the match to TRBD1 covers 7 bases. This TCR came from a young man in good health. The CDR3 DNA sequence: TGTGCCAGCTCACCCAACAGGGGACGGGAGCTGTTTTTT. This gives the protein CASSPNRGRELFF.